This TCR beta chain was identified in a study of T cells in Graves' hyperthyroidism and ophthalmopathy. General observations from the study: Blood samples included most of the expanded thyroid clonotypes exceeding 0.001. Progression to ophthalmopathy was predicted a median of 6.5 months early.

V gave up 6 bases and J gave up 7 bases, with 19 bases separating them. The length of the CDR3 is 15 residues. CDR1 is LNHDA and CDR2 is SQIVND in the germline V gene (reference sequence). Diagnosing involved the use of clinical symptoms, serum thyroxine and TRAb, thyroid ultrasound and orbital computed tomography. First hyperthyroidism diagnosis is when the blood sample was obtained, before any ophthalmopathy symptoms. This clonotype was seen ten or more times. Its antigen is as yet unknown. The source material, RNA transcripts, was used to amplify TCR beta CDR3 regions. Primed by the HTBI set, a first-round RT-PCR was run on the TCR CDR3. TCRdb reprocessed the multiplex PCR reads via MiXCR and lists one record per CDR3 protein. The sample consists of under 300,000 distinct CDR3 sequences, roughly 15% of them appearing once.

The specimen sequenced was blood. The clonotype was recovered from a woman aged 40 to 50 with Graves' hyperthyroidism that later progressed to Graves' ophthalmopathy. The V call is TRBV19, the J call TRBJ2-1; D may be TRBD1 (5 bases). DNA for the CDR3: TGTGCCAGTAGGTTGGTGACAGTTCCAGGAAATGAGCAGTTCTTC. Translating gives CASRLVTVPGNEQFF.